The present T cell receptor beta chain was sequenced within a study of shared clonotypes between healthy human individuals. Nashville, Tennessee was home to all donors, each a Caucasian adult. The method was immunoSEQ multiplex PCR; TCRdb's version includes in-frame clones alone and lacks a portion of them. The sample contains 400,000 to 500,000 clones, less than 80% of which appear only once. On this clone itself: Since a far larger clone is one base different, this is likely a read error.

Germline loops: CDR1 GTSNPN, CDR2 SVGIG (reference sequence). The CDR3 totals 16 residues. The origin of this receptor is a woman aged 40 to 50 in good health. Some clones in this sample may be carry-over from other donors' samples. The chain recombines TRBV30 with TRBJ1-2; 7 bases agree with TRBD1. Material for sequencing was PBMCs. The CDR3: CVWSVNPQGTHYGYTF. The CDR3 DNA reads as TGTGTCTGGAGTGTCAACCCACAGGGGACTCACTATGGCTACACCTTC.